This TCR beta chain was sequenced during a study of CD8+CD57+ T cells in acquired aplastic anemia. The V end lost 1 base, the J end lost 3 bases, and 10 bases lay between the germline ends. The CDR3 spans 14 residues. The germline CDR1 and CDR2 sequences are LNHNV and YYDKDF (reference sequence). Genomic DNA was employed as the template in profiling TCR beta VDJ and CDR3. TCRdb used MiXCR to reprocess the reads, holding one entry per CDR3 protein. The repertoire has roughly 58,000 distinct CDR3 sequences, roughly 54% of them found once; the top ten carry 2% to 3%. This receptor was obtained from a human donor in good health, serving as a control. This rearrangement joins TRBV15 to TRBJ2-7; tentatively, D is TRBD2 (6 bases). The sequencing input was sorted CD4+, CD8+, or CD8+CD57+ T cells (not recorded which) from PBMCs. In nucleotides, the CDR3 is TGTGCCACCAGCAGAGCGGACTACCTCTACGAGCAGTACTTC. Translating gives CATSRADYLYEQYF.